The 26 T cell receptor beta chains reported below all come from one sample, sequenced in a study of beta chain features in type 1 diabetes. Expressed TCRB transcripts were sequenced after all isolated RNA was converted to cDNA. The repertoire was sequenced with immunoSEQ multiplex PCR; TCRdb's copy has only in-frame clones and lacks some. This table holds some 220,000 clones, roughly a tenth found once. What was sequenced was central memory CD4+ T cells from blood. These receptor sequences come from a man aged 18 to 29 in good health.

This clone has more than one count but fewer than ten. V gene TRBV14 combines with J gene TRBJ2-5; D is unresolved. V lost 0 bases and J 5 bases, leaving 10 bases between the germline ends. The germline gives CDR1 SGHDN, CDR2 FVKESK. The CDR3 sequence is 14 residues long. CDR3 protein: CASSQDLAVETQYF. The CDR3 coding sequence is TGTGCCAGCAGCCAAGATCTTGCTGTGGAGACCCAGTACTTC. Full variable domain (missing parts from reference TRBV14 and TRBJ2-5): EAGVTQFPSHSVIEKGQTVTLRCDPISGHDNLYWYRRVMGKEIKFLLHFVKESKQDESGMPNNRFLAERTGGTYSTLKVQPAELEDSGVYFCASSQDLAVETQYFGPGTRLLVL.

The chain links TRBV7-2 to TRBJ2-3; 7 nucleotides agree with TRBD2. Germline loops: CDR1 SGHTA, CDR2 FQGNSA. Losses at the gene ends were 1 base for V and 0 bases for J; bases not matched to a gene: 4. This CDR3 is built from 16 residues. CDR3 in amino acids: CASSLGAGPSTDTQYF. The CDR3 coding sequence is TGTGCCAGCAGCTTAGGAGCGGGACCTAGCACAGATACGCAGTATTTT.

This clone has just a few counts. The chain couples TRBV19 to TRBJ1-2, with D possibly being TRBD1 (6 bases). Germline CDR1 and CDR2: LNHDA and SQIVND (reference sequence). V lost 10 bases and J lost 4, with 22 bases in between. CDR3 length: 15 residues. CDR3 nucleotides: TGTGCCACTAACCCCCTCAGGGGATCGGGCTATGGCTACACCTTC. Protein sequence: CATNPLRGSGYGYTF.

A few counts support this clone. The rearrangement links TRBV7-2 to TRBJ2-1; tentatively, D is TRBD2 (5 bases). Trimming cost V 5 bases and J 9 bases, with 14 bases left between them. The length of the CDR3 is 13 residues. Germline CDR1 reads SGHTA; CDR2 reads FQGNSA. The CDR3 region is CASSPRRAGEQFF. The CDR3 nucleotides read TGTGCCAGCAGCCCGCGGCGGGCGGGTGAGCAGTTCTTC.

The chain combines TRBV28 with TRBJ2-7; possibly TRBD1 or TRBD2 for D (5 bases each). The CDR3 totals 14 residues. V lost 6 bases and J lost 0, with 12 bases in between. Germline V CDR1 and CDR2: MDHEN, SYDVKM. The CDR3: CASRPWGTSYEQYF. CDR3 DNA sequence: TGTGCCAGCAGGCCCTGGGGGACCTCCTACGAGCAGTACTTC.

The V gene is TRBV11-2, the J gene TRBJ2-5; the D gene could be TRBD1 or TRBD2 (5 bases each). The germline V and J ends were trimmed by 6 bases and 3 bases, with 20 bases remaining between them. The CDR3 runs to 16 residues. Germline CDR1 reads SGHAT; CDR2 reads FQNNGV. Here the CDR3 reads CASRVSRGPQEETQYF. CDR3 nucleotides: TGTGCCAGCAGGGTGTCGAGGGGACCGCAGGAAGAGACCCAGTACTTC.

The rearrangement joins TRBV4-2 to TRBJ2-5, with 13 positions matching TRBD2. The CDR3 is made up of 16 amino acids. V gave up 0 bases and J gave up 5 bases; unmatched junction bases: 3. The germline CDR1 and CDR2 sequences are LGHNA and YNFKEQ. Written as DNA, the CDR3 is TGTGCCAGCAGCCAAGAAGGACTAGCGGGAGAGGAGACCCAGTACTTC. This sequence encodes CASSQEGLAGEETQYF.

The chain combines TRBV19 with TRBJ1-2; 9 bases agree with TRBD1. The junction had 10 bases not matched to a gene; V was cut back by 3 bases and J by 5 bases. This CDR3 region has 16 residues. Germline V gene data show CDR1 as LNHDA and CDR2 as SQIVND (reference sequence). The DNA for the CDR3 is TGTGCCAGTAGTATCCCGTCTCAAGGACAGGGGTATGGCTACACCTTC. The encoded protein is CASSIPSQGQGYGYTF. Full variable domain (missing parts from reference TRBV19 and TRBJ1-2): DGGITQSPKYLFRKEGQNVTLSCEQNLNHDAMYWYRQDPGQGLRLIYYSQIVNDFQKGDIAEGYSVSREKKESFPLTVTSAQKNPTAFYLCASSIPSQGQGYGYTFGSGTRLTVV.

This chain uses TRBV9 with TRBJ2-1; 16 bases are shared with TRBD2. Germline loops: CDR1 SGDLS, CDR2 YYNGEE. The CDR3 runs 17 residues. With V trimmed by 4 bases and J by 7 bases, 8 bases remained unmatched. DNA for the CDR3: TGTGCCAGCAGCCCAATGGGACTAGCGGGAGGGCCAAATGAGCAGTTCTTC. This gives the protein CASSPMGLAGGPNEQFF.

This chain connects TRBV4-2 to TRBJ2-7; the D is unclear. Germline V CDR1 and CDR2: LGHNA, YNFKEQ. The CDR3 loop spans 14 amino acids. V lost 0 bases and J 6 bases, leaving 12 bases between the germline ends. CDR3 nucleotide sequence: TGTGCCAGCAGCCAAGAGATGGAAGGTCGCGAGCAGTACTTC. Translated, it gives CASSQEMEGREQYF.

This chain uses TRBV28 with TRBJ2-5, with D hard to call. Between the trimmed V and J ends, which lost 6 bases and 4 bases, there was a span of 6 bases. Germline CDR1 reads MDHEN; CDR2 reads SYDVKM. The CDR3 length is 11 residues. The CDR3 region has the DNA TGTGCCAGCAGACTCGCAGAGACCCAGTACTTC. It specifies CASRLAETQYF.

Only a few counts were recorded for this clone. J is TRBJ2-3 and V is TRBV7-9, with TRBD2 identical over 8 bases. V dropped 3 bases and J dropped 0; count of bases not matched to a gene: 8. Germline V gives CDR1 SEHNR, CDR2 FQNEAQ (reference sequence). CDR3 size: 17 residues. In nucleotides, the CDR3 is TGTGCCAGCAGCTTCCGAACTATAGCGGGGAGCACAGATACGCAGTATTTT. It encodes CASSFRTIAGSTDTQYF.

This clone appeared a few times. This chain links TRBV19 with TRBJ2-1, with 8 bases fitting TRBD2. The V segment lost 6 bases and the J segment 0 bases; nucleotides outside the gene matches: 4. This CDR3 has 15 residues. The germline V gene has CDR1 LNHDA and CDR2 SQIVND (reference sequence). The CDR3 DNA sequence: TGTGCCAGTAGCCGTAGCGGGACCTCCTACAATGAGCAGTTCTTC. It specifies CASSRSGTSYNEQFF.

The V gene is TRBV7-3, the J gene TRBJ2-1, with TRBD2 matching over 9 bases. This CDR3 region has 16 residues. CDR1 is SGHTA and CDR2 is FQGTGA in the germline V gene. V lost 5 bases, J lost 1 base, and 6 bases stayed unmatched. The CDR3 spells CASSPAGGPSYNEQFF. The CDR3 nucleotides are TGTGCCAGCAGCCCCGCGGGGGGGCCTTCCTACAATGAGCAGTTCTTC.

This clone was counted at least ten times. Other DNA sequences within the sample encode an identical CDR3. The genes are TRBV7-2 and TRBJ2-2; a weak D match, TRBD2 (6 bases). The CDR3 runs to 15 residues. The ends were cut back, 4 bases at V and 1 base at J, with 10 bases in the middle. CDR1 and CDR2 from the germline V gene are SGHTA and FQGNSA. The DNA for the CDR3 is TGTGCCAGCAGCTCCCGCGGGGTGAACACCGGGGAGCTGTTTTTT. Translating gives CASSSRGVNTGELFF. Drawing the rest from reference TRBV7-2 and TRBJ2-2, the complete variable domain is GAGVSQSPSNKVTEKGKDVELRCDPISGHTALYWYRQSLGQGLEFLIYFQGNSAPDKSGLPSDRFSAERTGGSVSTLTIQRTQQEDSAVYLCASSSRGVNTGELFFGEGSRLTVL.

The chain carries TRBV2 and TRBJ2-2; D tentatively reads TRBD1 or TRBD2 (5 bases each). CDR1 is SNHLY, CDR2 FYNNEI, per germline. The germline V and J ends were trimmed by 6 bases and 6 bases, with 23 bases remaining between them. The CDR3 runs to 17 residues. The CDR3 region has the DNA TGTGCCAGCAGCGGGCGATACGGGACCTCGAAGTCCGGGGAGCTGTTTTTT. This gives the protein CASSGRYGTSKSGELFF.

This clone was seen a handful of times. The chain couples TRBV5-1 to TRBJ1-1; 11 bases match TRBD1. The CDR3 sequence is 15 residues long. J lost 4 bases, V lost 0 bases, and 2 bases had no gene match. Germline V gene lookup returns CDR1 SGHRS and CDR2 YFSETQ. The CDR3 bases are TGCGCCAGCAGCTTGGCCGGGACAGGGGGCACTGAAGCTTTCTTT. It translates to CASSLAGTGGTEAFF.

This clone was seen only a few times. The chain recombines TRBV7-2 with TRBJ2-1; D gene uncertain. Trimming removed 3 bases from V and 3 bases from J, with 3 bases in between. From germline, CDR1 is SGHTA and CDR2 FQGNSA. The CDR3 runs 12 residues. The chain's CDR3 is CASSLDYNEQFF. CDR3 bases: TGTGCCAGCAGCTTGGACTACAATGAGCAGTTCTTC.

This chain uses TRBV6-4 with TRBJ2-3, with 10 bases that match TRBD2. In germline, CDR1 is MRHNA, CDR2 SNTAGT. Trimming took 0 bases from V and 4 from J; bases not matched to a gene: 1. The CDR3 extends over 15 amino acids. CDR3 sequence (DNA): TGTGCCAGCAGTGACTCGACTAGCGGGCCAGATACGCAGTATTTT. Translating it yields CASSDSTSGPDTQYF.

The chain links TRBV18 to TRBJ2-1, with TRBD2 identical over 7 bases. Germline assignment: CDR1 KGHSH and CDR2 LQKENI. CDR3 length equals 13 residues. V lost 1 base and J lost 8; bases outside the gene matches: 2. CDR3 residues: CASSPQGGDEQFF. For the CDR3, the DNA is TGTGCCAGCTCACCACAGGGAGGGGATGAGCAGTTCTTC.

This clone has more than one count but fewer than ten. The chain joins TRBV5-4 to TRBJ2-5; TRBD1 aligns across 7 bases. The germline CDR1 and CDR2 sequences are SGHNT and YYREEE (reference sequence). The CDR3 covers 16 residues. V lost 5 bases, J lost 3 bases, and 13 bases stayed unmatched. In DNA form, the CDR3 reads TGTGCCAGCAGTCTAAATGCCGGCACAGGGGAAGAGACCCAGTACTTC. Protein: CASSLNAGTGEETQYF.

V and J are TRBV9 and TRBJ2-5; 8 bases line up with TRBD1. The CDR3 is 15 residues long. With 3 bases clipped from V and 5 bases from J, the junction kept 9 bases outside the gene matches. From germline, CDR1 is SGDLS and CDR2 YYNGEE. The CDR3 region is CASSGGQGIFETQYF. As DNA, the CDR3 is TGTGCCAGCAGCGGCGGACAGGGTATTTTTGAGACCCAGTACTTC.

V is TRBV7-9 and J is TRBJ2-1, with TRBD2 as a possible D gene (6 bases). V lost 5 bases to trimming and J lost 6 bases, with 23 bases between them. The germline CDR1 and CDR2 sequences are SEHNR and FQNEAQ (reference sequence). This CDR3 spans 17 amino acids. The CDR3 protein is CASSRRGPGSGANEQFF. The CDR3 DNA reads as TGTGCCAGCAGCCGACGGGGTCCCGGGAGTGGGGCCAATGAGCAGTTCTTC.

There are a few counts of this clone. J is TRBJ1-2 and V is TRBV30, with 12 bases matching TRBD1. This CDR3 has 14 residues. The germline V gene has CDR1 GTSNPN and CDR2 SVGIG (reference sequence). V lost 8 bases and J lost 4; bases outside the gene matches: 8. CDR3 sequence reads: CAGGQGATVYGYTF. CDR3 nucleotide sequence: TGTGCCGGGGGACAGGGGGCCACGGTCTATGGCTACACCTTC.

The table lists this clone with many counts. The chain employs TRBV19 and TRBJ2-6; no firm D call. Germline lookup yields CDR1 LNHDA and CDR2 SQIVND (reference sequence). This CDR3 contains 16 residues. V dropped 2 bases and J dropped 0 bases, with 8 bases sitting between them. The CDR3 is CASSIRGSSGANVLTF. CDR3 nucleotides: TGTGCCAGTAGTATAAGAGGCAGCTCTGGGGCCAACGTCCTGACTTTC. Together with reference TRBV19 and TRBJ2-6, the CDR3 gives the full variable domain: DGGITQSPKYLFRKEGQNVTLSCEQNLNHDAMYWYRQDPGQGLRLIYYSQIVNDFQKGDIAEGYSVSREKKESFPLTVTSAQKNPTAFYLCASSIRGSSGANVLTFGAGSRLTVL.

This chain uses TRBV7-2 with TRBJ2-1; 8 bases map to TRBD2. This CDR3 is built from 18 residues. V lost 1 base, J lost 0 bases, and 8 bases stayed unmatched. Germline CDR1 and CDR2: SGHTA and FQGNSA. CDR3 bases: TGTGCCAGCAGCTTAGTAAATCCGGGAGGGCTCTCCTACAATGAGCAGTTCTTC. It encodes CASSLVNPGGLSYNEQFF. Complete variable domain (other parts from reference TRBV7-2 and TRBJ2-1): GAGVSQSPSNKVTEKGKDVELRCDPISGHTALYWYRQSLGQGLEFLIYFQGNSAPDKSGLPSDRFSAERTGGSVSTLTIQRTQQEDSAVYLCASSLVNPGGLSYNEQFFGPGTRLTVL.